What follows are 9 T cell receptor beta chains derived from one specimen sequenced in a study of CD8+ T cells in alopecia areata. Sequencing templates came from extracted RNA that was reverse transcribed into cDNA. Measured with immunoSEQ multiplex PCR; TCRdb has only the in-frame clones, and not every one. The specimen has approximately 280,000 clones, none found just once. Sorting relied on CD4, CD8alpha, NKG2D, NKG2ACE and other markers applied to pooled cutaneous lymph node cells. Sequenced sample: CD4+ T cells sorted from a lymph node. Source of these receptors: a C3H/HeJ mouse with alopecia areata. For the strain, the MHC haplotype given is H2-k.

A note on this clone: Gene names are the mouse ones. The read gets to within 4 residues of the CDR3 end, and the germline J gene fills in the rest. This same CDR3 is encoded by further DNA sequences in the sample. The chain employs TRBV31 and TRBJ1-2; 9 bases line up with TRBD1. Trimming removed 0 bases from V and 2 bases from J; junction bases left unmatched: 1. The CDR3 contains 14 residues. The germline V gene has CDR1 GKSSPN and CDR2 SITVG. The part of the CDR3 DNA that was read is TGTGCCTGGAGTCTCGGGACAGGGAACTCC. The encoded protein is CAWSLGTGNS. The full CDR3 protein reads CAWSLGTGNSDYTF.

Note on this clone: Mouse germline and gene names are used. Read data end 4 residues before the CDR3 end; the end is taken from the germline J gene. The identical CDR3 is also encoded by other nucleotide sequences in the sample. The V gene is TRBV13-1, the J gene TRBJ1-1; 7 nucleotides match TRBD1. Germline CDR1 and CDR2: NSHNY and SYGAGN. After removal of 6 bases from V and 1 base from J, the junction contained 0 bases not matched to a gene. The CDR3 has 12 amino acids. The sequenced part of the CDR3 DNA is TGTGCCAGCAACAGGGGAAACACA. This gives the protein CASNRGNT. In full, the CDR3 reads CASNRGNTEVFF.

As to this clone: Genes and germline come from the mouse. The read terminates 4 residues ahead of where the CDR3 ends, so the germline J gene completes it. V and J are TRBV13-1 and TRBJ2-3; 9 positions agree with TRBD1. The CDR3 spans 15 residues. The ends lost 3 bases at V and 1 base at J; junction bases unmatched: 3. CDR1 is NSHNY and CDR2 is SYGAGN in the germline V gene. The CDR3: CASSGRDRGAETLYF. CDR3 DNA (partial): TGTGCCAGCAGTGGCCGGGACAGGGGTGCAGAA.

Note on this clone: All gene names here are mouse names. CDR3 sequence reads: CAWSQRTGYNSPLYF. CDR3 DNA (partial): TGTGCCTGGAGTCAACGGACAGGCTATAATTCGCCC. This rearrangement joins TRBV31 to TRBJ1-6; 7 positions agree with TRBD1. Read data end 3 residues before the CDR3 end; the end is taken from the germline J gene. TRBJ1-6 is recorded as an ORF, its role being uncertain. Trimming cost V 1 base and J 3 bases; bases outside gene matches: 3. This CDR3 contains 15 residues. In germline, CDR1 is GKSSPN, CDR2 SITVG.

At least ten counts were recorded for this clone. Mouse gene names and germline throughout. The read finishes 4 residues shy of the CDR3 end, and the germline J gene is used to complete it. The chain employs TRBV17 and TRBJ2-1, with a tentative D call TRBD1 (6 bases). Trimming left V 0 bases short and J 3 bases short, with 9 bases between. The V gene's germline CDR1 is MNHDT and CDR2 YYDKIL. The CDR3 spans 15 residues. The CDR3 sequence is CASSRDRDIYAEQFF. CDR3 bases read: TGTGCTAGCAGTAGAGATCGGGACATCTATGCT. The whole variable domain, remainder taken from reference TRBV17 and TRBJ2-1, is DTTVKQNPRYKLARVGKPVNLICSQTMNHDTMYWYQKKPNQAPKLLLFYYDKILNREADTFEKFQSSRPNNSFCSLYIGSAGLEYSAMYLCASSRDRDIYAEQFFGPGTRLTVL.

A note on this clone: Mouse names are used for the genes. The read ends 4 residues early relative to the CDR3; the germline J gene fills the gap. The rearrangement links TRBV5 to TRBJ2-3, with 10 bases fitting TRBD2. The CDR3 runs 16 residues. Looked up from germline, CDR1 is LGHNA and CDR2 is YNLKQL (reference sequence). Trimming at V came to 0 bases and at J to 4 bases, leaving 4 bases not matched to a gene. The CDR3 sequence is CASSQDSGGATETLYF. Incomplete CDR3 DNA: TGTGCCAGCAGCCAAGATTCTGGGGGGGCGACAGAA.

For this clone: Genes and germline are mouse. The read falls 4 residues short of the CDR3 end, and the missing part is taken from the germline J gene. This chain links TRBV13-2 with TRBJ1-2; perhaps TRBD1 as D (5 bases). Trimming stripped 5 bases from V and 4 bases from J, with 9 bases between. The CDR3 sequence is 12 residues long. The germline V gene has CDR1 NNHNN and CDR2 SYGAGS (reference sequence). CDR3 DNA (partial): TGTGCCAGCGGGGCAGGGCCCTCC. Amino acids: CASGAGPS. The complete CDR3 protein is CASGAGPSDYTF.

This clone turned up a few times. Mouse gene names apply. The read ends 4 residues before the CDR3 terminus; that terminus is restored from the germline J gene. Other DNA sequences in this sample translate to the same CDR3. The chain has TRBV19 and TRBJ1-2, with 7 bases aligning to TRBD1. Germline V CDR1 and CDR2: FNHDT, SITEND (reference sequence). This CDR3 has 15 residues. V lost 2 bases and J lost 0; bases outside the gene matches: 4. The covered CDR3 bases are TGTGCCAGCAGTATGGGGCAGGGGGCAAACTCC. Residues: CASSMGQGANS. In full, the CDR3 is CASSMGQGANSDYTF.

To note about this clone: The genes and germline here are from mouse. The read terminates 4 residues before the CDR3 end, so the remaining end is supplied by the germline J gene. This chain joins TRBV5 and TRBJ2-1, with 8 bases fitting TRBD1. J was trimmed by 0 bases and V by 0 bases; bases with no gene match: 4. Germline V lookup: CDR1 LGHNA, CDR2 YNLKQL (reference sequence). This CDR3 comprises 17 residues. CDR3 DNA, as far as it was read: TGTGCCAGCAGCCAAGATGCAGGGGGCGTTAACTATGCT. This codes for CASSQDAGGVNYA. The complete CDR3 sequence is CASSQDAGGVNYAEQFF.